This record looks at one T cell receptor (beta chain) sequence and its context. The data belong to a study of blood T cell repertoires in COVID-19. About the study: COVID-19 samples collected from the United States, Italy and Spain covered acute and convalescent phases.

Profiled with immunoSEQ multiplex PCR; TCRdb holds only in-frame clones, not every one. Of fewer than 70,000 clones in the sample, around 89% were seen once. Germline CDR1 reads SGHTA; CDR2 reads FQGNSA. Losses at the gene ends were 6 bases for V and 4 bases for J; bases not matched to a gene: 11. This CDR3 has 16 residues. Source material: peripheral blood. The origin of this receptor is a man aged 45-65 years with acute or convalescent COVID-19. V is TRBV7-2 and J is TRBJ2-3, with 9 bases fitting TRBD2. In DNA form, the CDR3 reads TGTGCCAGCAGATTGGGTGGCGGGAGGGCCCCAGATACGCAGTATTTT. Protein sequence: CASRLGGGRAPDTQYF. Variable domain in full (rest from reference TRBV7-2 and TRBJ2-3): GAGVSQSPSNKVTEKGKDVELRCDPISGHTALYWYRQSLGQGLEFLIYFQGNSAPDKSGLPSDRFSAERTGGSVSTLTIQRTQQEDSAVYLCASRLGGGRAPDTQYFGPGTRLTVL.